Listed below are T cell receptor beta chains from one sample, sequenced in a study of low-dose radiotherapy and immunotherapy resistance in tumors. A single record per CDR3 protein comes from TCRdb applying MiXCR to the reads. The sample shows 70,000 to 95,000 distinct CDR3 sequences, about a sixth of them seen only once. The sequencing used PBMCs, collected before treatment. The receptors come from a male donor with prostate cancer. Each CDR3 is given with its conserved first and last residue. The D gene is left open where the match is weak. Only part of the rows carry a size: once, few, many, or a class if the clone is expanded.

j_call | v_call | clone_size | d_call | cdr3_aa | cdr3_nt
TRBJ2-7 | TRBV12-3/TRBV12-4 | many | TRBD1 | CASRGAGTVPYEQYF | TGTGCCAGCAGAGGAGCCGGGACAGTTCCCTACGAGCAGTACTTC
TRBJ1-4 | TRBV6-6 | many | - | CASSYSSGGGDEKLFF | TGTGCCAGCAGTTACTCCTCGGGGGGGGGGGATGAAAAACTGTTTTTT
TRBJ2-2 | TRBV20-1 | - | - | CSAPLSGGPGGELFFF | -
TRBJ1-6 | TRBV2 | many | - | CASSPDGYNSPLHF | TGTGCCAGCAGTCCCGACGGGTACAATTCACCCCTCCACTTT
TRBJ2-7 | TRBV5-5 | many | - | CASSPPGGAEKYF | TGTGCCAGCAGCCCCCCTGGGGGGGCCGAGAAGTACTTC
TRBJ2-3 | TRBV10-3 | many | TRBD1 | CAITGTGDITDTQYF | TGTGCCATCACCGGGACAGGAGACATCACAGATACGCAGTATTTT
TRBJ2-1 | TRBV20-1 | many | - | CSASPPGAYSYNEQFF | TGCAGTGCTAGCCCACCAGGAGCCTACTCCTACAATGAGCAGTTCTTC
TRBJ2-5 | TRBV12-3/TRBV12-4 | many | - | CASSFEGGTQYF | TGTGCCAGCAGTTTCGAAGGAGGGACCCAGTACTTC
TRBJ2-2 | TRBV9 | many | - | CASSVGTNTGELFF | TGTGCCAGCAGCGTCGGGACAAACACCGGGGAGCTGTTTTTT
TRBJ2-3 | TRBV14 | many | TRBD1 | CASSQQTGGTDTQYF | TGTGCCAGCAGCCAACAAACAGGGGGCACCGATACGCAGTATTTT
TRBJ2-3 | TRBV5-4 | many | TRBD2 | CASSFPGLAGGPYTQYF | TGTGCCAGCAGCTTCCCGGGACTAGCGGGGGGGCCTTATACGCAGTATTTT
TRBJ2-7 | TRBV6-1 | - | TRBD1 | CASSYGGTGYEQYF | TGTGCCAGCAGTTATGGGGGGACAGGGTACGAGCAGTACTTC
TRBJ2-5 | TRBV20-1 | - | - | CSAMGGEKETQYF | TGCAGTGCTATGGGGGGCGAAAAAGAGACCCAGTACTTC
TRBJ1-1 | TRBV12-3/TRBV12-4 | many | - | CASSFAGRDTEAFF | TGTGCCAGCAGTTTTGCGGGGCGAGACACTGAAGCTTTCTTT
TRBJ1-1 | TRBV5-1 | - | - | CASSLQLGSEAFF | TGCGCCAGCAGCTTGCAGCTGGGGTCTGAAGCTTTCTTT
TRBJ1-1 | TRBV27 | many | - | CASSRTGRIEAFF | TGTGCCAGCAGCCGAACGGGTAGGATTGAAGCTTTCTTT
TRBJ2-3 | TRBV4-1 | many | - | CASSQSRSRWQATDTQYF | TGCGCCAGCAGCCAATCCCGATCGAGGTGGCAGGCGACAGATACGCAGTATTTT
TRBJ2-2 | TRBV9 | many | - | CASSGDSGELFF | TGTGCCAGCAGCGGTGATTCCGGGGAGCTGTTTTTT
TRBJ2-2 | TRBV29-1 | many | - | CSVEDQRGSVGELFF | TGCAGCGTTGAAGATCAAAGGGGGTCGGTCGGGGAGCTGTTTTTT
TRBJ1-2 | TRBV12-3/TRBV12-4 | few | - | CASTVSPDGYTF | TGTGCCAGCACCGTTTCCCCAGATGGCTACACCTTC
TRBJ1-1 | TRBV29-1 | many | - | CSGRNTEAFF | TGCAGCGGAAGGAACACTGAAGCTTTCTTT
TRBJ1-2 | TRBV30 | many | - | CAWEGGAAYGYTF | TGTGCCTGGGAGGGTGGGGCAGCCTATGGCTACACCTTC
TRBJ2-5 | TRBV5-4 | many | TRBD2 | CASSRNGGAVETQYF | TGTGCCAGCAGCCGAAACGGGGGGGCCGTAGAGACCCAGTACTTC
TRBJ2-4 | TRBV20-1 | many | TRBD2 | CSARDEASGGMGNIQYF | TGCAGTGCTAGAGATGAAGCTAGCGGGGGCATGGGGAACATTCAGTACTTC
TRBJ2-4 | TRBV5-1 | many | - | CASSLAQGRNIQYF | TGCGCCAGCAGCTTGGCTCAGGGGCGAAACATTCAGTACTTC
TRBJ1-2 | TRBV25-1 | many | - | CASSDAGHFYGYTF | TGTGCCAGCAGTGATGCGGGTCACTTCTATGGCTACACCTTC
TRBJ2-6 | TRBV19 | - | - | CASRRTAGANVLTF | TGTGCCAGTAGACGGACAGCTGGGGCCAACGTCCTGACTTTC
TRBJ2-1 | TRBV5-1 | many | - | CASNAGGEQFF | TGCGCCAGCAACGCTGGGGGTGAGCAGTTCTTC
TRBJ2-2 | TRBV10-3 | many | - | CAISYRETGELFF | TGTGCCATCAGCTACAGGGAAACCGGGGAGCTGTTTTTT
TRBJ2-1 | TRBV5-1 | many | - | CASSLADSLYNEQFF | TGCGCCAGCAGCTTGGCCGACAGCCTATACAATGAGCAGTTCTTC
TRBJ1-1 | TRBV2 | many | - | CASSEARRKPKGWDFF | TGTGCCAGCAGTGAAGCGCGGAGGAAGCCGAAGGGCTGGGATTTCTTT
TRBJ2-3 | TRBV10-1 | many | - | CASSERPYTDTQYF | TGCGCCAGCAGTGAACGGCCATACACAGATACGCAGTATTTT
TRBJ1-6 | TRBV23-1 | many | - | CASSLLQPVSSYNSPLHF | TGCGCCAGCAGTCTCCTGCAGCCAGTAAGCTCCTATAATTCACCCCTCCACTTT
TRBJ2-3 | TRBV9 | many | TRBD2 | CASSVGLADTQYF | TGTGCCAGCAGCGTCGGACTAGCAGATACGCAGTATTTT
TRBJ1-5 | TRBV7-2 | - | - | CASSLARSGSHQPQHF | TGTGCCAGCAGCTTAGCGCGATCCGGGTCTCATCAGCCCCAGCATTTT
TRBJ2-7 | TRBV19 | many | - | CASSDEVYEQYF | TGTGCCAGTAGTGACGAGGTGTACGAGCAGTACTTC
TRBJ2-6 | TRBV2 | many | - | CASSERQHSGANVLTF | TGTGCCAGCAGTGAAAGGCAACACTCTGGGGCCAACGTCCTGACTTTC
TRBJ1-1 | TRBV12-3/TRBV12-4 | many | - | CASSLSGNTEAFF | TGTGCCAGCAGTTTATCGGGGAACACTGAAGCTTTCTTT
TRBJ1-2 | TRBV10-3 | - | - | CAISPGRWDYGYTF | TGTGCCATCAGCCCGGGACGGTGGGACTATGGCTACACCTTC
TRBJ2-3 | TRBV7-9 | many | TRBD2 | CASSPKGNYGLAGDTQYF | TGTGCCAGCAGCCCTAAGGGTAATTATGGGCTAGCGGGTGATACGCAGTATTTT
TRBJ1-1 | TRBV5-6 | many | - | CASSLGLLQNTEAFF | TGTGCCAGCAGCTTGGGGCTCCTCCAGAACACTGAAGCTTTCTTT
TRBJ2-4 | TRBV4-1 | many | - | CASSQGVPLAKNIQYF | TGCGCCAGCAGCCAAGGGGTTCCACTAGCCAAAAACATTCAGTACTTC